This TCR beta chain was recorded in a study of T cell responses to AZD1222 COVID-19 vaccine. V lost 0 bases and J lost 0; bases outside the gene matches: 15. Germline lookup yields CDR1 SGHNT and CDR2 YYREEE (reference sequence). The CDR3 extends over 19 amino acids. Study-wide results and limits: Just a handful of people given AZD1222 tested seropositive at baseline. The study found Spike-specific TCR breadth and depth rose after two AZD1222 doses.

Comment on this clone: Its matching antigen is unknown.

The protocol was immunoSEQ multiplex PCR, while the TCRdb copy is restricted to in-frame clones and leaves out a portion. The sample has around 100,000 clones, about 94% seen once. This chain links TRBV5-4 with TRBJ2-7; 7 positions match TRBD2. Sequences were derived from peripheral blood, sampled on day 0 of AZD1222 vaccination. The source of this sequence is an adult in good health. As DNA, the CDR3 is TGTGCCAGCAGCTTGGTTACAGCGGGAACCCGCAGGACCTCCTACGAGCAGTACTTC. This codes for CASSLVTAGTRRTSYEQYF.